This TCR beta chain was identified in a study of T cells after yellow fever vaccination. Across the study: Fractions of limited cellularity were prepared by means of SMART-Seq v4 Ultra Low Input.

They built TCR cDNA with 5'RACE template switching, a step that put in a universal primer site and UMIs. TCRdb redid the calling of the 5' RACE reads with MiXCR, one entry per CDR3 protein. The sample includes 450,000 to 600,000 distinct CDR3 sequences, roughly 12% of them seen just once. Study findings and constraints: The booster response re-showed most primary clones: 96% CD4, more than 70% CD8. FACS-sorted repertoires could contain abundant clonotypes contaminating from the bulk population.

Points on this clonotype: Its specificity is not known.

Trimming cost V 0 bases and J 5 bases, with 10 bases left between them. Looked up from germline, CDR1 is ENHRY and CDR2 is SYGVKD. CDR3 length: 14 amino acids. The starting material was PBMCs, obtained on the day of the yellow fever booster vaccination. This chain uses TRBV10-3 with TRBJ2-5; D gene uncertain. The receptor was isolated from a young man who received the YFV17D yellow fever vaccine. The CDR3 spells CAISESDSRETQYF. CDR3 DNA sequence: TGTGCCATCAGTGAGTCGGATAGCAGGGAGACCCAGTACTTC.